This T cell receptor (beta chain) emerged from a study of cytotoxic CD8 clonotypes in ibrutinib-treated CLL. Study-level background: Researchers reported 11 relapsed/refractory and roughly 14 treatment-naive patients, under 18 of them IGHV unmutated.

Study conclusions and caveats: Increased clonality at ibrutinib response gave way to a return toward baseline at progression. Clonality at baseline surpassed age-matched healthy donors and tracked circulating CD8+ T-cell counts.

This clone was detected only a few times. Its specificity is not known. The CDR3 runs to 14 residues. Deletions cut 0 bases from V and 5 bases from J, with 11 bases between. The germline V gene encodes CDR1 SGDLS and CDR2 YYNGEE. Target depth was 1 in 200,000 to 1 in 1 million T cells, about 10x per clonotype. Here immunoSEQ multiplex PCR was the method, and the copy in TCRdb shows in-frame clones only, minus some. The sample has nearly 300,000 clones, about 72% seen once; the top ten hold about 6%. The receptor was isolated from a human donor with chronic lymphocytic leukemia. Sample: PBMCs, taken at disease progression, from a patient treated with ibrutinib. The chain links TRBV9 to TRBJ1-1; D uncertain. CDR3: CASSVAPHLTEAFF. For the CDR3, the DNA is TGTGCCAGCAGCGTAGCACCACACCTGACTGAAGCTTTCTTT.